What follows are 5 T cell receptor beta chains derived from one specimen sequenced in a study of T cell changes during pregnancy in multiple sclerosis. Sequenced by immunoSEQ multiplex PCR; TCRdb stores in-frame clones only, minus some. This repertoire shows approximately 37,000 clones, about 93% found once; its top ten account for around 0.58%. The sample was CD4+ T cells from peripheral blood mononuclear cells, taken in the third trimester of pregnancy. Every receptor here comes from a female donor with multiple sclerosis, enrolled in a pregnancy study.

This chain connects TRBV19 to TRBJ2-1; 10 bases fit TRBD2. Germline CDR1 LNHDA, CDR2 SQIVND (reference sequence). This CDR3 is 20 amino acids long. J lost 0 bases, V lost 3 bases, and 14 bases had no gene match. The CDR3 coding sequence is TGTGCCAGTAGTATTGGTCTAGCGGGGGCCCACCTCATCTCCTACAATGAGCAGTTCTTC. Translation gives CASSIGLAGAHLISYNEQFF.

The CDR3 DNA reads TGTGCCAGTACTGGGACTAGCGGGACCGTCTGGTTCAATGAGCAGTTCTTC. The encoded protein is CASTGTSGTVWFNEQFF. The V gene is TRBV19, the J gene TRBJ2-1; 13 nucleotides align to TRBD2. CDR1 LNHDA and CDR2 SQIVND come from the germline V gene (reference sequence). V gave up 7 bases and J gave up 6 bases; unmatched junction bases: 12. The CDR3 runs 17 residues.

V and J are TRBV11-2 and TRBJ2-7; 8 positions agree with TRBD1. The CDR3 has 15 residues. Looked up from germline, CDR1 is SGHAT and CDR2 is FQNNGV. Trimming at V came to 4 bases and at J to 0 bases, leaving 5 bases not matched to a gene. The CDR3 protein is CASSSYRGSSYEQYF. Here the CDR3 DNA reads TGTGCCAGCAGCTCTTACAGGGGGAGCTCCTACGAGCAGTACTTC.

The chain joins TRBV19 to TRBJ2-1; a possible D gene is TRBD2 (6 bases). Between the trimmed V and J ends, which lost 1 base and 4 bases, there was a span of 14 bases. This CDR3 contains 16 residues. From germline, CDR1 is LNHDA and CDR2 SQIVND (reference sequence). CDR3 amino acids: CASSIVGTGIYNEQFF. The DNA of the CDR3 is TGTGCCAGTAGTATAGTCGGGACTGGGATATACAATGAGCAGTTCTTC.

The rearrangement uses TRBV28 and TRBJ1-1; 10 positions match TRBD1. CDR3 length equals 14 residues. CDR1 is MDHEN, CDR2 SYDVKM, per germline. Trimming at V came to 5 bases and at J to 6 bases, leaving 6 bases not matched to a gene. The CDR3 sequence: CASSRGTGVSEAFF. DNA for the CDR3: TGTGCCAGCAGTCGCGGGACAGGGGTTTCTGAAGCTTTCTTT.